This T cell receptor beta chain was obtained from a study of spatial heterogeneity in lung cancer. About the research overall: The library had UMIs, and each TCR and UMI pair averaged more than ten raw reads. Findings of the study overall: Among blood samples, ubiquitous expanded tumor TCRs appeared more at resection than at follow-up.

Every individual TCR cDNA molecule carried its own unique molecular identifier, which allowed correction of PCR and sequencing errors. TCRdb called the 5' RACE reads again in MiXCR, with one record for every CDR3 protein. The sample consists of over 90,000 distinct CDR3 sequences, roughly 9.5% of them appearing once. This clonotype was recorded many times. The antigen is unknown. Time point of the sample: sample taken at primary tumor resection. Unsorted samples of tumor, nontumor lung or frozen PBMC had their whole RNA sequenced. Samples were obtained from around 73 donors, all untreated early-stage non-small cell lung cancer patients. This CDR3 region has 13 residues. Germline V gene sequence: CDR1 KGHDR, CDR2 SFDVKD. V shed 3 bases, J shed 4 bases, and the junction held 1 base outside the gene matches.

The chain carries TRBV24-1 and TRBJ2-5, with 7 bases fitting TRBD2. The sequences come from PBMCs, collected at surgery. This sequence was found in a male donor with early-stage non-small cell lung cancer. CDR3 in DNA: TGTGCCACCAGTGATCCGGGGGGAGAGACCCAGTACTTC. It specifies CATSDPGGETQYF.